This T cell receptor beta chain came from a study of T cells expressing NK-cell markers. Across the whole study: Sorted CD3+CD56+NKG2C+, CD3+CD56+NKG2C- and CD3+CD56-NKG2C+ T cells supplied TCR beta repertoires. The sequencing cohort of eight donors included seven HCMV-seropositive individuals and one seronegative individual. The study's findings and limits: Nothing established the HCMV specificity of expanded NKG2C+ T cell clones. Dominant NKG2C+ clonotypes were found to form about 1.0-7.5% of CD8+ T cells in about six donors.

About this clonotype: Its antigen is unknown.

CDR3 size: 16 residues. The germline V gene encodes CDR1 SGHKS and CDR2 YYEKEE (reference sequence). From its re-call of the 5' RACE reads, TCRdb lists each CDR3 protein once, without DNA. The sample includes about 460,000 distinct CDR3 sequences. This chain connects TRBV5-5 to TRBJ2-1; TCRdb calls TRBD2, which cannot be checked without DNA. Sequencing used blood T cells: a sorted CD56 or NKG2C T cell subset, CD4+ or CD8+ T cells, or bulk PBMC T cells (not recorded which). This receptor was taken from a woman aged 45-60 years in good health. CDR3 in amino acids: CASSLVTAGGRNEQFF.